The 10 T cell receptor beta chains below come from one sample, sequenced in a study of blood T cells in healthy people across ages. Through a sample-barcoded 5' primer and a J-beta primer mix, a second PCR was run for about 6 to 11 cycles. From the 5' RACE reads, TCRdb called clonotypes with MiXCR, one entry per CDR3 protein. Among about 640,000 distinct CDR3 sequences listed, about 54% were seen once. The sequenced material came from blood. These receptors were obtained from a man between 60 and 75 years old in good health.

In its sample, this clonotype was seen a few times. This rearrangement joins TRBV2 to TRBJ1-6, with TRBD1 matching 7 bases. The CDR3 runs to 14 residues. Germline V gene sequence: CDR1 SNHLY, CDR2 FYNNEI. After removal of 7 bases from V and 7 bases from J, the junction contained 7 bases not matched to a gene. Here the CDR3 DNA reads TGTGCCAGCAAGGAGGGACAGATAAATTCACCCCTCCACTTT. This gives the protein CASKEGQINSPLHF. Filled out from reference TRBV2 and TRBJ1-6, the complete variable domain reads EPEVTQTPSHQVTQMGQEVILRCVPISNHLYFYWYRQILGQKVEFLVSFYNNEISEKSEIFDDQFSVERPDGSNFTLKIRSTKLEDSAMYFCASKEGQINSPLHFGNGTRLTVT.

The rearrangement uses TRBV27 and TRBJ2-1; 7 nucleotides agree with TRBD1. This CDR3 spans 15 amino acids. V was pared by 3 bases and J by 3 bases, with 5 bases of the junction left unmatched. Looked up from germline, CDR1 is MNHEY and CDR2 is SMNVEV (reference sequence). Here the CDR3 reads CASSFGQGDYNEQFF. Here the CDR3 DNA reads TGTGCCAGCAGTTTTGGGCAGGGGGACTACAATGAGCAGTTCTTC.

The chain recombines TRBV20-1 with TRBJ2-5; D might be TRBD1 or TRBD2, each matching 5 bases. The V end was cut by 1 base, the J end by 1 base, with 19 bases between. Germline-derived CDR1 and CDR2 are DFQATT and SNEGSKA (reference sequence). The CDR3 consists of 17 residues. The CDR3 reads CSARALPQGPSQETQYF. As DNA, the CDR3 is TGCAGTGCTAGAGCCTTGCCCCAGGGACCATCCCAAGAGACCCAGTACTTC.

CDR3 loop: CAIRLSPGLTQYF. The CDR3 bases are TGTGCCATCAGGCTCTCTCCGGGTCTGACCCAGTACTTC. The V call is TRBV10-3, the J call TRBJ2-5; D is undetermined. V shed 6 bases and J shed 7 bases, with 15 bases lying between them. In germline, CDR1 is ENHRY, CDR2 SYGVKD. This CDR3 spans 13 amino acids.

This clonotype was seen only once. The chain joins TRBV5-1 to TRBJ2-5, with no clear D. The CDR3 length is 13 residues. CDR1 and CDR2 (germline): SGHRS, YFSETQ. V was shortened by 4 bases and J by 5 bases, with 12 bases between the two germline ends. The chain's CDR3 is CASSRIPDETQYF. In DNA, the CDR3 is TGCGCCAGCAGCAGGATCCCGGACGAGACCCAGTACTTC. Drawing the rest from reference TRBV5-1 and TRBJ2-5, the complete variable domain is KAGVTQTPRYLIKTRGQQVTLSCSPISGHRSVSWYQQTPGQGLQFLFEYFSETQRNKGNFPGRFSGRQFSNSRSEMNVSTLELGDSALYLCASSRIPDETQYFGPGTRLLVL.

The chain joins TRBV3-1 to TRBJ2-5, with 7 bases fitting TRBD1. TRBJ2-7 matches the DNA end more closely, so the J call is doubtful. Per the germline V gene, CDR1 is LGHDT and CDR2 is YNNKEL (reference sequence). This CDR3 is 14 amino acids long. The CDR3 is CASSQGTGRGEQYF. The CDR3 bases are TGTGCCAGCAGCCAAGGGACAGGACGGGGCGAGCAGTACTTC.

This clonotype was detected many times. The chain recombines TRBV29-1 with TRBJ2-5, with D possibly called TRBD1 or TRBD2 (5 bases each). The germline gives CDR1 SQVTM, CDR2 ANQGSEA. The CDR3 runs 12 residues. V dropped 7 bases and J dropped 5 bases, with 14 bases sitting between them. CDR3 residues: CSAMQGGETQYF. DNA for the CDR3: TGCAGCGCAATGCAGGGCGGGGAGACCCAGTACTTC. The entire variable domain, with the rest obtained from reference TRBV29-1 and TRBJ2-5, is as follows: SAVISQKPSRDICQRGTSLTIQCQVDSQVTMMFWYRQQPGQSLTLIATANQGSEATYESGFVIDKFPISRPNLTFSTLTVSNMSPEDSSIYLCSAMQGGETQYFGPGTRLLVL.

This clonotype occurred once. This chain uses TRBV5-1 with TRBJ2-1, with 9 bases lining up with TRBD1. The CDR3 runs to 17 residues. Germline assignment: CDR1 SGHRS and CDR2 YFSETQ. With 1 base clipped from V and 0 bases from J, the junction kept 5 bases outside the gene matches. This CDR3 reads CASSLTGGANSYNEQFF. The DNA of the CDR3 is TGCGCCAGCAGCTTGACAGGGGGCGCGAACTCCTACAATGAGCAGTTCTTC.

Concerning this clonotype itself: At one of its ends the junction is not consistent with the germline gene, which may arise from a read error. This sequence joins TRBV4-1 and TRBJ1-2, with D tentatively TRBD1 (5 bases). CDR3 length equals 17 residues. Germline CDR1 is MGHRA and CDR2 is YSYEKL. CDR3 nucleotides: TGCGCCAGCAGCCAAGACCCCAGGGACCTAGCTAACCATGGCTACACCTTC. Amino acid sequence: CASSQDPRDLANHGYTF.

The chain carries TRBV15 and TRBJ2-7; TRBD1 matches 7 bases. Germline trimming cut 2 bases from V and 2 bases from J; bases unmatched to any gene: 3. CDR1 and CDR2 from the germline V gene are LNHNV and YYDKDF (reference sequence). The CDR3 has 14 amino acids. CDR3: CATSRRTGTYEQYF. Here the CDR3 DNA reads TGTGCCACCAGCAGACGGACAGGAACCTACGAGCAGTACTTC.